This T cell receptor (beta chain) was identified in a study of human thymus T cells. Germline V gene data show CDR1 as MNHEY and CDR2 as SMNVEV (reference sequence). V was trimmed by 3 bases and J by 1 base, leaving 11 bases between them. The CDR3 spans 15 residues. Thymus pieces cut out during corrective heart surgery were the tissue that was used. Data came from immunoSEQ multiplex PCR; TCRdb stores just in-frame clones and leaves some out. The repertoire includes approximately 70,000 clones, 95% of them detected once, and 0.03% to 0.035% sits in the top ten. The receptor comes from a girl less than two years old with a congenital heart defect but otherwise immunologically healthy. The V call is TRBV27, the J call TRBJ2-3; D unresolved. Sequenced material: thymus tissue. CDR3 in amino acids: CASSLGRARTDTQYF. The CDR3 DNA reads TGTGCCAGCAGTTTGGGCCGGGCGCGCACAGATACGCAGTATTTT.